This record looks at one T cell receptor (beta chain) sequence and its context. Its antigen is still unknown. With 0 bases clipped from V and 12 bases from J, the junction kept 3 bases outside the gene matches. The length of the CDR3 is 13 residues. From germline, CDR1 is MNHEY and CDR2 SMNVEV (reference sequence). This specimen comes from a study of T cell responses to AZD1222 COVID-19 vaccine. Study results and caveats: In the spike-specific TCR repertoire, nearly half reportedly target unmutated variant regions. Donors in the cohort were predominantly white British and more often female, and clonal diversity was possibly underestimated.

This table comes from immunoSEQ multiplex PCR, and its TCRdb copy is limited to in-frame clones, with some not included. Found here are approximately 94,000 clones, roughly 86% of them singletons; the top ten hold around 3.8%. The receptor's source is an adult in good health. The chain employs TRBV27 and TRBJ1-1; TRBD1 matches 11 bases. This specimen was peripheral blood, taken on day 0 of MenACWY control vaccination. CDR3 in amino acids: CASSLSGTGGSFF. The CDR3 DNA follows: TGTGCCAGCAGTTTATCTGGGACAGGGGGATCTTTCTTT.